Here is one T cell receptor beta chain with its context. The CDR3 runs 15 residues. V gave up 0 bases and J gave up 5 bases; unmatched junction bases: 5. Germline CDR1 and CDR2: SGHAT and FQNNGV. This sample was included in a study of T cell responses to AZD1222 COVID-19 vaccine. Sequencing was performed with immunoSEQ multiplex PCR; in TCRdb, only in-frame clones are kept and a portion is missing. The table lists 80,000 to 100,000 clones, under 90% of them singletons. The source was peripheral blood, collected on day 0 of MenACWY control vaccination. The receptor was isolated from an adult in good health. The chain uses TRBV11-2 and TRBJ1-1, with 8 bases aligning to TRBD1. In nucleotides, the CDR3 is TGTGCCAGCAGCTTAGACCAGGGGGCGAGGACTGAAGCTTTCTTT. Protein: CASSLDQGARTEAFF.